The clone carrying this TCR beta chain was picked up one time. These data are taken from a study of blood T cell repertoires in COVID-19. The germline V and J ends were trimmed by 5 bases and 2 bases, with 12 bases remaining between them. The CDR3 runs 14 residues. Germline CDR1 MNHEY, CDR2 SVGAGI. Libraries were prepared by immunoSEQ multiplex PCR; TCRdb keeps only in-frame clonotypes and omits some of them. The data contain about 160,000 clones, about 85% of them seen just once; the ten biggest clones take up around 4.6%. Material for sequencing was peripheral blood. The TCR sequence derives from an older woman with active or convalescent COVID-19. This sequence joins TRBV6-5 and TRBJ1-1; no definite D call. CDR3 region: CASSLTRDNTEAFF. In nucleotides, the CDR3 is TGTGCCAGCAGTCTCACCCGGGATAACACTGAAGCTTTCTTT.